These T cell receptor beta chains were read from a single sample in a study of blood T cell repertoires in COVID-19. Some clones are missing from TCRdb's copy, which holds only in-frame ones; the method was immunoSEQ multiplex PCR. The table records fewer than 200,000 clones, 60% to 85% of them present only once. Sequenced input: peripheral blood. The receptor set was obtained from a woman in her sixties with COVID-19, enrolled during active disease. The CDR3 runs from the conserved cysteine through the conserved F or W. The order of the fields is J gene, V gene, CDR3 protein.

TRBJ2-5 | TRBV5-7 | CASIQPGQGQETQYF
TRBJ1-5 | TRBV19 | CASSTDLIGQDNQPQHF
TRBJ2-3 | TRBV5-1 | CASSLELTSTDTQYF
TRBJ2-1 | TRBV5-1 | CASSLMGGRAEEGEQFF
TRBJ2-5 | TRBV6-4 | CASSDSNLAGGDQETQYF
TRBJ1-2 | TRBV21-1 | CASSARDRADYGYTF
TRBJ2-2 | TRBV7-9 | CASSPSGRAGTGELFF
TRBJ1-1 | TRBV5-1 | CASSPEMTNTEAFF
TRBJ2-5 | TRBV10-2 | CASRGMGAIGETQYF
TRBJ1-4 | TRBV7-9 | CASSSRNEKLFF
TRBJ2-1 | TRBV7-9 | CASSPVGGNEQFF
TRBJ1-1 | TRBV5-4 | CASSPPILTGANTEAFF
TRBJ2-5 | TRBV13 | CASSPTAGGQKTQYF
TRBJ1-3 | TRBV18 | CASSPFTGKDTIYF
TRBJ2-3 | TRBV7-3 | CASSLNGREGTDTQYF
TRBJ2-5 | TRBV6-2/TRBV6-3 | CASSYLGRIETQYF
TRBJ2-5 | TRBV27 | CASSWTSEETQYF
TRBJ2-7 | TRBV6-5 | CASSFVTSGDYYEQYF